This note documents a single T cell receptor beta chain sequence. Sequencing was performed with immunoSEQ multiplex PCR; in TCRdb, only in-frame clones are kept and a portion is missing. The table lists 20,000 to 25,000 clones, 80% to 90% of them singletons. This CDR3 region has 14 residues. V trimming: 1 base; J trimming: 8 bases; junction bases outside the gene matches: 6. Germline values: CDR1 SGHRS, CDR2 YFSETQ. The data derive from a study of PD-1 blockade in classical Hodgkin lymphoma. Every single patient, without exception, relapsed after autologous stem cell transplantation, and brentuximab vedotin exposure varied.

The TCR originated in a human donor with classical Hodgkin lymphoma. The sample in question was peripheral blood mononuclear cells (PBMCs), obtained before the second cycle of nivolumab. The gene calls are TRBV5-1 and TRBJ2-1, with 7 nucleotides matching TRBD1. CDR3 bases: TGCGCCAGCAGCTTGCAGCCGGGGACAGATGAGCAGTTCTTC. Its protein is CASSLQPGTDEQFF.